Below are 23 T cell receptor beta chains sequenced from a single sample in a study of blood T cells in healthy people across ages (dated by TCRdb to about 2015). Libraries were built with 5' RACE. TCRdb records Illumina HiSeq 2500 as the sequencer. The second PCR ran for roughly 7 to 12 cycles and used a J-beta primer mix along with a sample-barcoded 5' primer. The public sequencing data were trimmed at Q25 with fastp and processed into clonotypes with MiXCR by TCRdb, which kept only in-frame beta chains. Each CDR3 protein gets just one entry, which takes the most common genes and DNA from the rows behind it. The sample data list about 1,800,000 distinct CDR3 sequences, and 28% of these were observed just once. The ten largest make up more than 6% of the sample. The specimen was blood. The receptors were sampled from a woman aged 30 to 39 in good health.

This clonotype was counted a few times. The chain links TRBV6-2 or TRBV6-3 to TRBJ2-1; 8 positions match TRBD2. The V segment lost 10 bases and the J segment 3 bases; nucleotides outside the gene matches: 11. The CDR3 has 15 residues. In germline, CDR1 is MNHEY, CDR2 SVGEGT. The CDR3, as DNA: TGTGCCATCAGGAGGGGGGGACTAGACTACAATGAGCAGTTCTTC. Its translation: CAIRRGGLDYNEQFF.

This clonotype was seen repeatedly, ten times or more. CDR3 sequence: CASSQPNGGTFQETQYF. The DNA of the CDR3 is TGCGCCAGCAGCCAGCCCAACGGAGGGACTTTCCAAGAGACCCAGTACTTC. The J gene is TRBJ2-5, the V gene TRBV4-1; TRBD2 is a possible D gene (6 bases). CDR1 is MGHRA and CDR2 is YSYEKL in the germline V gene. The CDR3 runs 17 residues. Trimming shortened V by 3 bases and J by 1 base, and 18 bases separated the two germline ends.

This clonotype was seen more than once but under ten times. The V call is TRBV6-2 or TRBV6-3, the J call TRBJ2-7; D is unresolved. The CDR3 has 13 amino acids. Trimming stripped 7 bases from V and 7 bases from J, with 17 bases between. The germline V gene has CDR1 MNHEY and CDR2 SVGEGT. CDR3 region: CASTRDLRLEQYF. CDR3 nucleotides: TGTGCCAGCACACGCGACCTCCGCTTAGAGCAGTACTTC.

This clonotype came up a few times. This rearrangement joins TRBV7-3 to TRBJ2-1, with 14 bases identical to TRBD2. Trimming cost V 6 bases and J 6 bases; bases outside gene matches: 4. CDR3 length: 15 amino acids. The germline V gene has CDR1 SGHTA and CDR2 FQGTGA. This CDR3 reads CASRGTSGGRNEQFF. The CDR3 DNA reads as TGTGCCAGCAGGGGGACTAGCGGGGGTCGCAATGAGCAGTTCTTC.

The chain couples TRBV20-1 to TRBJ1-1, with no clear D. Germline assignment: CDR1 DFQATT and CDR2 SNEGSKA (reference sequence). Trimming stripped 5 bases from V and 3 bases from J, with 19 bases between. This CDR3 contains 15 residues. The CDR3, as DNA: TGCAGTGCTCTAGGAAAACGCTCACCTGACACTGAAGCTTTCTTT. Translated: CSALGKRSPDTEAFF.

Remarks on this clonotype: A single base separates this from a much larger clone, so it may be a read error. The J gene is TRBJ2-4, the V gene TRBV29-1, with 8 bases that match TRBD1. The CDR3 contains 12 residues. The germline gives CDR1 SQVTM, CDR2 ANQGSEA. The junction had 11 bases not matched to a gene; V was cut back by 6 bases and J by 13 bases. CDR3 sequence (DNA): TGCAGCGTGGACAGGGTGTACAATGAGCAGTACTTC. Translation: CSVDRVYNEQYF.

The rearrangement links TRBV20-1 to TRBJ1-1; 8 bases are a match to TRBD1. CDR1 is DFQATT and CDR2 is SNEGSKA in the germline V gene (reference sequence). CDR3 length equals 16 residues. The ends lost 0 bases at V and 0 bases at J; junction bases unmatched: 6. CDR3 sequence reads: CSARDADRAMNTEAFF. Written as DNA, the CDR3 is TGCAGTGCTAGAGACGCGGACAGGGCTATGAACACTGAAGCTTTCTTT.

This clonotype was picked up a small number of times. CDR3 sequence (DNA): TGTGCCAGCAGCCTTCGGGAGGGGAGCACAGATACGCAGTATTTT. Its translation: CASSLREGSTDTQYF. This chain uses TRBV9 with TRBJ2-3, with 8 bases aligning to TRBD2. The germline gives CDR1 SGDLS, CDR2 YYNGEE. With 4 bases clipped from V and 0 bases from J, the junction kept 4 bases outside the gene matches. The CDR3 spans 15 residues.

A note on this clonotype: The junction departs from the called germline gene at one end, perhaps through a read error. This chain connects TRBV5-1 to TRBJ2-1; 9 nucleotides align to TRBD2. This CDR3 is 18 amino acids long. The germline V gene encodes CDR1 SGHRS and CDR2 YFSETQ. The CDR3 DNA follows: TGCGCCAGCAGCCCACGGACTAGCGCAGGAGTGATGTTCAATGATCAGTTCTTC. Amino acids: CASSPRTSAGVMFNDQFF. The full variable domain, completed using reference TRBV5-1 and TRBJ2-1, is KAGVTQTPRYLIKTRGQQVTLSCSPISGHRSVSWYQQTPGQGLQFLFEYFSETQRNKGNFPGRFSGRQFSNSRSEMNVSTLELGDSALYLCASSPRTSAGVMFNDQFFGPGTRLTVL.

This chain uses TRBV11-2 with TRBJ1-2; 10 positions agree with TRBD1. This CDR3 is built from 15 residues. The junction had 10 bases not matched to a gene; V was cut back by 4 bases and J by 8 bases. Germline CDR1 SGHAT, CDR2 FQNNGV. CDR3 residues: CASSSPGQGLRGYTF. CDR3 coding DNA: TGTGCCAGCAGCTCCCCGGGACAGGGGCTTCGGGGCTACACCTTC.

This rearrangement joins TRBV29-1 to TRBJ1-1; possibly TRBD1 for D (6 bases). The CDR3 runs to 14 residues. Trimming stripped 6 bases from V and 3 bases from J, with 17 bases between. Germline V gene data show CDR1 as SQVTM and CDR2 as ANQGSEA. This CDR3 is CSVYWSGVYTEAFF. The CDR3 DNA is TGCAGCGTGTATTGGTCAGGGGTCTACACTGAAGCTTTCTTT. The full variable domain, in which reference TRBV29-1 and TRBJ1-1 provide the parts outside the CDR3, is SAVISQKPSRDICQRGTSLTIQCQVDSQVTMMFWYRQQPGQSLTLIATANQGSEATYESGFVIDKFPISRPNLTFSTLTVSNMSPEDSSIYLCSVYWSGVYTEAFFGQGTRLTVV.

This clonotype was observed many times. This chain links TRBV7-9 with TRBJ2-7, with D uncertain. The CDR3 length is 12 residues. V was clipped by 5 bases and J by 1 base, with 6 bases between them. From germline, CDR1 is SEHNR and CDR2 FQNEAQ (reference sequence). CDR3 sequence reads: CASSALSYEQYF. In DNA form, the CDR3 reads TGTGCCAGCAGCGCCCTATCCTACGAGCAGTACTTC.

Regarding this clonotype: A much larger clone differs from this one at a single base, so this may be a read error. The CDR3 DNA is TGTGCCAGCCGAGACAGGGGGCCGTGGGAGACCCAGTACTTC. It yields the protein CASRDRGPWETQYF. The V gene is TRBV27, the J gene TRBJ2-5; the match to TRBD1 covers 10 bases. J was trimmed by 5 bases and V by 8 bases; bases with no gene match: 8. The CDR3 extends over 14 amino acids. Germline loops: CDR1 MNHEY, CDR2 SMNVEV (reference sequence).

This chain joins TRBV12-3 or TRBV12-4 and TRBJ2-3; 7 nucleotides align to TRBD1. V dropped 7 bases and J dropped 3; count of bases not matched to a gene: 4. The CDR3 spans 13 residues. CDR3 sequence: CASIVRGTDTQYF. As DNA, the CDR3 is TGTGCCAGCATAGTCAGGGGGACAGATACGCAGTATTTT.

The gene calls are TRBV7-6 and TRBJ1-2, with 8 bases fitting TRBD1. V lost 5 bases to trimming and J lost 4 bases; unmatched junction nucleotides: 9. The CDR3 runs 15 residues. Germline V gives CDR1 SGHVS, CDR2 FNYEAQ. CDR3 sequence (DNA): TGTGCCAGCAGCCTACAGGGGGTTTTGCGCTATGGCTACACCTTC. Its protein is CASSLQGVLRYGYTF.

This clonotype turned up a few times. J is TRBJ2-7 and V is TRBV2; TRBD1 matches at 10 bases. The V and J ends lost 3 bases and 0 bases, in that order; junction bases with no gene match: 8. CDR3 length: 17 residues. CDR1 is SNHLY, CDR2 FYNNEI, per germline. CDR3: CASSETGTGDSSYEQYF. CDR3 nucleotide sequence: TGTGCCAGCAGTGAGACCGGGACAGGGGACAGCTCCTACGAGCAGTACTTC.

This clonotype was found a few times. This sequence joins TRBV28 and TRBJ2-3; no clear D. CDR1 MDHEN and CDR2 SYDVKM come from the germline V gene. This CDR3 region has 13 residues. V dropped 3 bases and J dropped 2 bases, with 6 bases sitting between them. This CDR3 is CASSFSHTDTQYF. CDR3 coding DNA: TGTGCCAGCAGTTTCAGCCACACAGATACGCAGTATTTT.

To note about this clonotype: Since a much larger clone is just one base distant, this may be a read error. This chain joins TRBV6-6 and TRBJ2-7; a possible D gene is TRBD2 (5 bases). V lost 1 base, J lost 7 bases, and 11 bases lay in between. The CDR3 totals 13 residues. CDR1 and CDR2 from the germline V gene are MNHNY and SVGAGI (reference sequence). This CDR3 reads CASSYWDPGEQYF. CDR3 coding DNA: TGTGCCAGCAGTTACTGGGATCCGGGGGAGCAGTACTTC.

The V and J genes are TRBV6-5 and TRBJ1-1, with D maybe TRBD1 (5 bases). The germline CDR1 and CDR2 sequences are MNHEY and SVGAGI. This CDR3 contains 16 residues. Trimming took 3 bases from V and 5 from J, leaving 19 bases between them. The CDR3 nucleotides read TGTGCCAGCAGTTATTCGGGGGGGAGATTTACAACTGAAGCTTTCTTT. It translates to CASSYSGGRFTTEAFF.

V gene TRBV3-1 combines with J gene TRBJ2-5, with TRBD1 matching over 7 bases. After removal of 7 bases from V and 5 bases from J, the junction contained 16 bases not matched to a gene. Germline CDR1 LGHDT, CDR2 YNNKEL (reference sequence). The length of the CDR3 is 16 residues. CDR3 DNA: TGTGCCAGCATAGCCACCCCCCGAGGGGGCGGTGAGACCCAGTACTTC. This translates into CASIATPRGGGETQYF.

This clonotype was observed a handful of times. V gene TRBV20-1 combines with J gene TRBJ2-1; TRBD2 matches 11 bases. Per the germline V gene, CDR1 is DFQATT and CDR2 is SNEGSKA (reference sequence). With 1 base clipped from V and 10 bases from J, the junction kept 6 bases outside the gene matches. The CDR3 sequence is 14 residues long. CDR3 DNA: TGCAGTGCTAGAGCGACGGGGACTAGCGGAGAGCAGTTCTTC. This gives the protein CSARATGTSGEQFF.

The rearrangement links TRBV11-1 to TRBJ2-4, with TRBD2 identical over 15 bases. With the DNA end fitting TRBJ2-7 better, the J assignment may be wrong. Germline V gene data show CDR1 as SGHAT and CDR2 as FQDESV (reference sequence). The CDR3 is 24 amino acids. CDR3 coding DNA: TGTGCCAGCAGTTCTAGTTATTTCCGACAGGGGACCGGGACTAGCGGGAGGAGAGACTACGAGCAGTACTTC. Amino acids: CASSSSYFRQGTGTSGRRDYEQYF.

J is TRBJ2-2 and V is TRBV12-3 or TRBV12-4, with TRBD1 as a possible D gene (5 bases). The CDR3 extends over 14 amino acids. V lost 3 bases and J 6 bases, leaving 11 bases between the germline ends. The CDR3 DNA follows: TGTGCCAGCAGTTTTCAGGGTCTAGCCGGGGAGCTGTTTTTT. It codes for CASSFQGLAGELFF.